The 5 T cell receptor beta chains in this list originate from one sample, sequenced in a study of T-cell reconstitution after alpha-beta-depleted transplantation in children. During its preparation, the TCRbeta library received unique molecular identifiers. A single record per CDR3 protein comes from TCRdb applying MiXCR to the PCR reads. The sample records approximately 800,000 distinct CDR3 sequences, approximately 15% being singletons. Material: PBMCs, mostly from graft donor cells, obtained 360 days after TCRalphabeta/CD19-depleted stem cell transplant. The receptors stem from a male patient under 18 who had a stem cell transplant for acute lymphoblastic leukemia, so the T cells may come from the graft donor.

The chain is built from TRBV29-1 and TRBJ2-1; possibly TRBD2 for D (6 bases). CDR3 length equals 16 residues. Trimming cost V 4 bases and J 7 bases, with 23 bases left between them. Germline V CDR1 and CDR2: SQVTM, ANQGSEA. As DNA, the CDR3 is TGCAGCGTTGTTCCCGGCGGGACGTATTTTTGGAATGAGCAGTTCTTC. This translates into CSVVPGGTYFWNEQFF.

The chain is built from TRBV5-1 and TRBJ2-1; 11 positions match TRBD2. The V and J ends lost 4 bases and 6 bases, in that order; junction bases with no gene match: 9. The CDR3 runs 16 residues. Germline V gene data show CDR1 as SGHRS and CDR2 as YFSETQ. CDR3 protein: CASSPPTSGSPNEQFF. CDR3 coding DNA: TGCGCCAGCAGCCCCCCTACTAGCGGGAGCCCCAATGAGCAGTTCTTC.

This clonotype was observed a few times. This chain links TRBV13 with TRBJ2-2; D not resolved. The germline V and J ends were trimmed by 5 bases and 3 bases, with 13 bases remaining between them. The CDR3 length is 15 residues. CDR1 and CDR2 from the germline V gene are PRHDT and FYEKMQ (reference sequence). The CDR3 loop is CASSLRTHYTGELFF. The CDR3, as DNA: TGTGCCAGCAGCCTCCGGACCCATTACACCGGGGAGCTGTTTTTT. The full variable domain, completed using reference TRBV13 and TRBJ2-2, is AAGVIQSPRHLIKEKRETATLKCYPIPRHDTVYWYQQGPGQDPQFLISFYEKMQSDKGSIPDRFSAQQFSDYHSELNMSSLELGDSALYFCASSLRTHYTGELFFGEGSRLTVL.

This clonotype was observed many times. The CDR3 spells CASSYGQPYEQYF. The CDR3 DNA follows: TGTGCCAGCAGTTACGGGCAGCCCTACGAGCAGTACTTC. This chain uses TRBV6-2 or TRBV6-3 with TRBJ2-7; no reliable D call. The germline V and J ends were trimmed by 2 bases and 2 bases, with 7 bases remaining between them. Looked up from germline, CDR1 is MNHEY and CDR2 is SVGEGT. The CDR3 contains 13 residues.

This clonotype was found a few times. V usage is TRBV3-1 and J usage is TRBJ2-3; 9 positions match TRBD2. CDR3 length: 17 amino acids. Germline V gene data show CDR1 as LGHDT and CDR2 as YNNKEL (reference sequence). V dropped 0 bases and J dropped 4; count of bases not matched to a gene: 8. For the CDR3, the DNA is TGTGCCAGCAGCCAAGATTCGTTAGCGGGAGTCCCAGATACGCAGTATTTT. This translates into CASSQDSLAGVPDTQYF.